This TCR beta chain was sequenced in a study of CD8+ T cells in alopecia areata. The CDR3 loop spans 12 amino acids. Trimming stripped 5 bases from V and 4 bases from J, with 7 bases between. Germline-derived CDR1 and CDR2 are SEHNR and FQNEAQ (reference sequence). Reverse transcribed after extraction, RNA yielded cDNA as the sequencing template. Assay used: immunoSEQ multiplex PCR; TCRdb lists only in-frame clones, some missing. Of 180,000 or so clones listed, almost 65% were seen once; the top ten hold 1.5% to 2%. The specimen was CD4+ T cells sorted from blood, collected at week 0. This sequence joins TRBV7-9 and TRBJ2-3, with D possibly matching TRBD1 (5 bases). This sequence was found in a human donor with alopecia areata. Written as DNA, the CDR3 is TGTGCCAGCAGCCTGACAGCAGATACGCAGTATTTT. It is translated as CASSLTADTQYF.